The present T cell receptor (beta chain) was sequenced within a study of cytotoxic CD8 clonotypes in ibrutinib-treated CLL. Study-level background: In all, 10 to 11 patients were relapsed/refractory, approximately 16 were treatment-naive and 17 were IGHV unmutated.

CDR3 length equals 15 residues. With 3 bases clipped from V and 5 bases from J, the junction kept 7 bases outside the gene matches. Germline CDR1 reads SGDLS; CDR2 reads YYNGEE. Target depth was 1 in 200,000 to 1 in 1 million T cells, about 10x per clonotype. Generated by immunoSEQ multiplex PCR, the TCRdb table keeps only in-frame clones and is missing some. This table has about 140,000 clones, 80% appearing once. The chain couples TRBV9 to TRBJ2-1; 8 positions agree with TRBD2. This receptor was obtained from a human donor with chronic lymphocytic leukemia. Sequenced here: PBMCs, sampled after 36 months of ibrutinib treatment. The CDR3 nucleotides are TGTGCCAGCAGCGCTAGCGGGCGCCGAGACAATGAGCAGTTCTTC. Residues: CASSASGRRDNEQFF.